This T cell receptor (beta chain) stems from a study of blood T cells in healthy people across ages. Isolation yielded PBMCs, at least 6.5 million per sample, in every case. General observations from the study: Higher diversity and more naive CD4+ cells were features of long-lived donors, compared to aged donors.

CDR3 size: 13 residues. Germline loops: CDR1 LGHNA, CDR2 YNFKEQ. Of note for this clonotype: The antigen is unknown. Its ends do not fully match the called genes, so a read error is possible.

Primed by a sample-barcoded 5' primer and a J-beta primer mix, a second PCR proceeded for roughly 6 to 12 cycles. TCRdb redid the calling of the 5' RACE reads with MiXCR, one entry per CDR3 protein. The sample has nearly 800,000 distinct CDR3 sequences; roughly 25% are singletons. These sequences were also reported in another study, on T cells of mothers and their children.

Sequenced input: blood. This chain connects TRBV4-2 to TRBJ2-5; tentatively, D is TRBD1 (5 bases). This sequence originates from a boy aged 10-17 years in good health. The CDR3 DNA is TGTGCCTGCAGCCAAGGGGCCTTCCAGACCCAGTACTTC. It encodes CACSQGAFQTQYF.